These 5 T cell receptor beta chains originate from one sample sequenced in a study of T cells in Graves' hyperthyroidism and ophthalmopathy. From RNA transcripts, TCR beta CDR3 regions were amplified. The HTBI primer set was used in a first-round RT-PCR of the TCR CDR3. Each CDR3 protein gets one entry after TCRdb re-called the multiplex PCR reads with MiXCR. The repertoire holds a few hundred thousand distinct CDR3 sequences, with about 25% as singletons. The sample was blood. The receptors were sampled from a man aged 45 to 65 with Graves' hyperthyroidism.

The rearrangement links TRBV5-5 to TRBJ2-1, with 10 bases fitting TRBD2. The V gene's germline CDR1 is SGHKS and CDR2 YYEKEE (reference sequence). The CDR3 has 15 amino acids. J lost 7 bases, V lost 2 bases, and 6 bases had no gene match. The CDR3 spells CASSFLAGVRNEQFF. DNA of the CDR3: TGTGCCAGCAGCTTTCTAGCGGGAGTTCGGAATGAGCAGTTCTTC.

This clonotype came up a few times. The gene calls are TRBV7-9 and TRBJ2-2; D might be TRBD1 (5 bases). Germline V CDR1 and CDR2: SEHNR, FQNEAQ (reference sequence). The CDR3 covers 14 residues. The V gene lost 4 bases and the J gene lost 6 bases, with 12 bases spanning the gap. CDR3 in DNA: TGTGCCAGCAGCTCCCAGGGATTTGCCGGGGAGCTGTTTTTT. Translated: CASSSQGFAGELFF.

The rearrangement uses TRBV20-1 and TRBJ2-5, with D maybe TRBD2 (5 bases). V was trimmed by 6 bases and J by 0 bases, leaving 11 bases between them. CDR3 length: 13 residues. Germline V lookup: CDR1 DFQATT, CDR2 SNEGSKA (reference sequence). CDR3 DNA: TGCAGTGCCCCTGTCGGGGACCAAGAGACCCAGTACTTC. Encoded protein: CSAPVGDQETQYF.

This chain links TRBV6-1 with TRBJ1-2; D is undetermined. Per germline, CDR1 MNHNS and CDR2 SASEGT. The V end lost 6 bases, the J end lost 10 bases, and 21 bases lay between the germline ends. The CDR3 has 14 amino acids. CDR3 residues: CASRRHGLPIVYTF. CDR3 sequence (DNA): TGTGCCAGCAGGCGACACGGACTGCCAATTGTCTACACCTTC.

This clonotype has at least ten counts. J is TRBJ2-1 and V is TRBV7-3; the D is unclear. This CDR3 has 16 residues. V dropped 0 bases and J dropped 0 bases, with 9 bases sitting between them. The germline CDR1 and CDR2 sequences are SGHTA and FQGTGA. DNA for the CDR3: TGTGCCAGCAGCTTAACGAGTAGCCCCTCCTACAATGAGCAGTTCTTC. This gives the protein CASSLTSSPSYNEQFF.